The entry that follows covers one TCR beta chain sequence. Its antigen is unidentified. These data belong to a study of CD4+ T cells in melanoma. General study findings and limits: Neoantigen-specific CD4+ T cells in melanoma reportedly had diverse differentiation states.

Profiling relied on immunoSEQ multiplex PCR, and the TCRdb table lists in-frame clones only, not all of them. The top ten hold 16% of the sample, which has fewer than 15,000 clones, around three quarters seen once. V gave up 5 bases and J gave up 5 bases; unmatched junction bases: 11. The CDR3 runs to 15 residues. CDR1 LNHDA and CDR2 SQIVND come from the germline V gene (reference sequence). This chain connects TRBV19 to TRBJ1-2; TRBD1 matches at 7 bases. The sequenced sample consisted of cells from a culture (not recorded whether cultured in vitro). The TCR originated in a human donor with melanoma. Here the CDR3 DNA reads TGTGCCAGTAGTGTCCAAGGGGGCGGCCGTTATGGCTACACCTTC. It encodes CASSVQGGGRYGYTF.